A single sample gave rise to the 15 T cell receptor beta chains below, sequenced in a study of shared clonotypes between healthy human individuals. Measured with immunoSEQ multiplex PCR; TCRdb has only the in-frame clones, and not every one. The table has some 2,000,000 clones, around 96% seen once. CD8 cells classed as naive were CD45RO-negative and positively selected for CCR7, excluding terminally differentiated effector memory CD45RA+ cells. The sequenced sample was naive CD8+ T cells sorted from blood. Source of these receptors: a young man in good health.

The rearrangement links TRBV27 to TRBJ2-1; D might be TRBD2 (6 bases). The V gene lost 6 bases and the J gene lost 2 bases, with 11 bases spanning the gap. The germline V gene encodes CDR1 MNHEY and CDR2 SMNVEV (reference sequence). There are 14 residues in the CDR3. The CDR3 sequence is CASSERAAYNEQFF. CDR3 DNA sequence: TGTGCCAGCAGCGAGCGGGCAGCCTACAATGAGCAGTTCTTC.

The chain uses TRBV29-1 and TRBJ1-1, with 7 bases matching TRBD1. Germline trimming cut 6 bases from V and 6 bases from J; bases unmatched to any gene: 7. The CDR3 covers 12 residues. Per germline, CDR1 SQVTM and CDR2 ANQGSEA. The CDR3: CSVEGADAEAFF. Here the CDR3 DNA reads TGCAGCGTCGAGGGGGCGGACGCTGAAGCTTTCTTT.

This chain links TRBV5-4 with TRBJ2-5; 7 bases map to TRBD1. CDR1 and CDR2 (germline): SGHNT, YYREEE (reference sequence). With 3 bases clipped from V and 0 bases from J, the junction kept 5 bases outside the gene matches. The CDR3 consists of 15 residues. Written as DNA, the CDR3 is TGTGCCAGCAGCTCGGAGGACAGGCACCAAGAGACCCAGTACTTC. Translating it yields CASSSEDRHQETQYF.

The chain has TRBV7-6 and TRBJ2-5, with D tentatively TRBD1 (6 bases). CDR1 and CDR2 from the germline V gene are SGHVS and FNYEAQ. Trimming took 4 bases from V and 0 from J, leaving 12 bases between them. This CDR3 contains 15 residues. Here the CDR3 DNA reads TGTGCCAGCAGCTCAAGGGGGTCGTACCAAGAGACCCAGTACTTC. It specifies CASSSRGSYQETQYF.

Turning to this clone: Mismatch with germline at one junction end may stem from a read error. Other DNA variants within this sample encode the same CDR3. The genes are TRBV10-3 and TRBJ1-4, with a possible D match to TRBD1 (6 bases). The CDR3 is made up of 13 amino acids. Looked up from germline, CDR1 is ENHRY and CDR2 is SYGVKD. The DNA of the CDR3 is TGTGCCATCGGCGGACAGACTAACGAAAAACTGTTTTTT. This translates into CAIGGQTNEKLFF.

V usage is TRBV27 and J usage is TRBJ1-2; D not resolved. The germline V gene encodes CDR1 MNHEY and CDR2 SMNVEV (reference sequence). The CDR3 totals 13 residues. Trimming took 5 bases from V and 1 from J, leaving 8 bases between them. The CDR3, as DNA: TGTGCCAGCAGTGCTCAGGTTAACTATGGCTACACCTTC. Residues: CASSAQVNYGYTF.

The J gene is TRBJ2-1, the V gene TRBV9, with 14 bases that match TRBD2. Trimming removed 5 bases from V and 10 bases from J; junction bases left unmatched: 8. The CDR3 is 15 residues long. Looked up from germline, CDR1 is SGDLS and CDR2 is YYNGEE. The CDR3 region has the DNA TGTGCCAGCAGTCCCGGGACTAGCGGGAGCTGGGAGCAGTTCTTC. This encodes CASSPGTSGSWEQFF.

This chain uses TRBV27 with TRBJ1-1; D unclear. Germline V lookup: CDR1 MNHEY, CDR2 SMNVEV (reference sequence). CDR3 length equals 15 residues. Trimming pared 0 bases from V and 5 bases from J, leaving 13 bases between. CDR3 amino acids: CASSLSPSSWTEAFF. The CDR3 DNA follows: TGTGCCAGCAGTTTATCCCCGAGCAGCTGGACTGAAGCTTTCTTT.

The genes are TRBV30 and TRBJ1-6; no clear D gene. The CDR3 runs to 15 residues. CDR1 is GTSNPN, CDR2 SVGIG, per germline (reference sequence). V dropped 1 base and J dropped 0 bases, with 7 bases sitting between them. CDR3 amino acids: CAWSAEYSYNSPLHF. CDR3 nucleotides: TGTGCCTGGAGTGCCGAATACTCCTATAATTCACCCCTCCACTTT.

J is TRBJ2-7 and V is TRBV10-2, with 7 nucleotides matching TRBD1. The CDR3 totals 13 residues. With 6 bases clipped from V and 3 bases from J, the junction kept 5 bases outside the gene matches. CDR1 and CDR2 from the germline V gene are WSHSY and SAAADI. CDR3 region: CASSTTGRYEQYF. DNA for the CDR3: TGCGCCAGCAGCACGACAGGGCGCTACGAGCAGTACTTC.

This chain connects TRBV11-2 to TRBJ2-1, with 8 bases aligning to TRBD2. Trimming cost V 4 bases and J 3 bases; bases outside gene matches: 8. This CDR3 has 16 amino acids. CDR1 and CDR2 (germline): SGHAT, FQNNGV. The CDR3 nucleotides read TGTGCCAGCAGCTCCCCTACGGGGGGGGGCTACAATGAGCAGTTCTTC. This encodes CASSSPTGGGYNEQFF.

V and J are TRBV6-1 and TRBJ1-5; perhaps TRBD1 as D (5 bases). With 7 bases removed from V and 4 bases from J, the gap between germline ends came to 14 bases. CDR3 length: 14 amino acids. Germline CDR1 reads MNHNS; CDR2 reads SASEGT. The CDR3 nucleotides are TGTGCCAGCACCACCCCGGGGGGAAATCAGCCCCAGCATTTT. Translated: CASTTPGGNQPQHF.

V and J are TRBV9 and TRBJ2-7, with D perhaps TRBD1 or TRBD2 (5 bases each). The CDR3 spans 15 residues. V gave up 4 bases and J gave up 0 bases, with 14 bases separating them. The germline CDR1 and CDR2 sequences are SGDLS and YYNGEE. The CDR3 protein is CASSPGAEPSYEQYF. The CDR3 DNA sequence: TGTGCCAGCAGCCCCGGGGCAGAGCCCTCCTACGAGCAGTACTTC.

The rearrangement links TRBV5-1 to TRBJ2-7, with 10 bases matching TRBD2. This CDR3 comprises 16 residues. Per germline, CDR1 SGHRS and CDR2 YFSETQ. V shed 4 bases and J 0 bases; nucleotides not matched to a gene: 7. This CDR3 reads CASSIGLAASSYEQYF. Here the CDR3 DNA reads TGCGCCAGCAGCATAGGACTAGCGGCATCCTCCTACGAGCAGTACTTC. Together with reference TRBV5-1 and TRBJ2-7, the CDR3 gives the full variable domain: KAGVTQTPRYLIKTRGQQVTLSCSPISGHRSVSWYQQTPGQGLQFLFEYFSETQRNKGNFPGRFSGRQFSNSRSEMNVSTLELGDSALYLCASSIGLAASSYEQYFGPGTRLTVT.

The V call is TRBV5-1, the J call TRBJ2-2; D is uncertain. V was cut by 9 bases and J by 7 bases, with 13 bases left in between. Looked up from germline, CDR1 is SGHRS and CDR2 is YFSETQ. The length of the CDR3 is 12 residues. CDR3 in DNA: TGCGCCACCCCCTCGGAGAACGGGGAGCTGTTTTTT. It translates to CATPSENGELFF. Complete variable domain (other parts from reference TRBV5-1 and TRBJ2-2): KAGVTQTPRYLIKTRGQQVTLSCSPISGHRSVSWYQQTPGQGLQFLFEYFSETQRNKGNFPGRFSGRQFSNSRSEMNVSTLELGDSALYLCATPSENGELFFGEGSRLTVL.